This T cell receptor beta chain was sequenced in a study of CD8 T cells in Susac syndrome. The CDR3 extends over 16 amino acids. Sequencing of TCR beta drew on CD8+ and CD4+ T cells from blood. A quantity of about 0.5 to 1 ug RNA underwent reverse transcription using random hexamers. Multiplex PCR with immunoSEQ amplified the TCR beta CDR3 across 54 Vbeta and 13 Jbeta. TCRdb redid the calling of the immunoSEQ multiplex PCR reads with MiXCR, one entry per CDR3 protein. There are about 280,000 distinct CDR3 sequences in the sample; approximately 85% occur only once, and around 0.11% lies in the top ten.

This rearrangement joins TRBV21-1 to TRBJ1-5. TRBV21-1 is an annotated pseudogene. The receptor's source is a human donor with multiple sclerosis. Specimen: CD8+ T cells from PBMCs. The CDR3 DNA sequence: TGTGCCAGCAGCAAGAACGTAAGGTCGTTGGGTCAGCCCCAGCATTTT. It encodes CASSKNVRSLGQPQHF.